This TCR beta chain stems from a study of regulatory T cells in long-lasting Graves disease. The CDR3 sequence is 16 residues long. V shed 5 bases, J shed 7 bases, and the junction held 11 bases outside the gene matches. Looked up from germline, CDR1 is SGHTA and CDR2 is FQGTGA. In building TCR beta libraries, iRepertoire HTBI primers were used together with Arm-PCR of CDR3 regions. TCRdb re-called the multiplex PCR reads with MiXCR, one entry per CDR3 protein. Of hundreds of thousands of distinct CDR3 sequences detected, roughly 15% appear once; the ten largest clones hold approximately 18%. Time point specified: newly diagnosed GD, antithyroid drugs for less than 3 months. PBMC RNA was the source of the TCR library. One endocrinology department in Xi'an, China, was where patients came from. A further study also used this sample, focusing on T cells in Graves' hyperthyroidism and ophthalmopathy. That work states: Patients aged 18 to 65 had newly diagnosed hyperthyroidism lasting under 2 months. RT-PCR in the first round (using the HTBI primer set) targeted the TCR CDR3.

This chain links TRBV7-3 with TRBJ1-3, with TRBD1 matching over 10 bases. The clonotype was recovered from a woman aged 25-40 years with Graves disease. Here the sequenced sample was peripheral blood mononuclear cells (PBMCs), taken at new diagnosis, from a patient treated with antithyroid drugs. The DNA for the CDR3 is TGTGCCAGCAGCCAAGATAAGGGACAGGGGTCTAACACCATATATTTT. Protein sequence: CASSQDKGQGSNTIYF.